These T cell receptor beta chains were read from a single sample in a study of CD8 T cells in Susac syndrome. Via MiXCR, TCRdb re-called the immunoSEQ multiplex PCR reads, giving one row per CDR3 protein. The table shows some 130,000 distinct CDR3 sequences, with nearly 95% occurring only once. The sample comprised CD4+ T cells from PBMCs. Receptors were obtained from a human donor in good health. CDR3s include the opening cysteine and the closing phenylalanine or tryptophan. Each record gives: J gene, clone size, V gene, D gene, CDR3 protein, CDR3 DNA. D genes are given only for firm matches. Not every row has a clone size; where given, it reads once, few, many or a size class.

J gene: TRBJ2-5; clone size: .; V gene: TRBV6-6; D gene: TRBD1; CDR3 protein: CASSQGQGRGETQYF; CDR3 DNA: TGTGCCAGCAGTCAAGGACAGGGCCGAGGGGAGACCCAGTACTTC
J gene: TRBJ2-7; clone size: .; V gene: TRBV28; D gene: .; CDR3 protein: CASNSAGSSYEQYF; CDR3 DNA: TGTGCCAGCAATTCGGCGGGTAGCTCCTACGAGCAGTACTTC
J gene: TRBJ2-5; clone size: .; V gene: TRBV7-9; D gene: .; CDR3 protein: CASSFLGAQETQYF; CDR3 DNA: TGTGCCAGCAGCTTTCTAGGGGCCCAAGAGACCCAGTACTTC
J gene: TRBJ2-3; clone size: .; V gene: TRBV27; D gene: .; CDR3 protein: CASSLSGVDTQYF; CDR3 DNA: TGTGCCAGCAGTTTATCGGGGGTAGATACGCAGTATTTT
J gene: TRBJ1-5; clone size: once; V gene: TRBV11-2; D gene: .; CDR3 protein: CASSRTGTGPQHF; CDR3 DNA: TGTGCCAGCAGCCGGACGGGTACTGGGCCCCAGCATTTT
J gene: TRBJ2-6; clone size: .; V gene: TRBV18; D gene: TRBD1; CDR3 protein: CASSDNSGTAGANVLTF; CDR3 DNA: TGTGCCAGCTCAGATAATTCCGGGACAGCTGGGGCCAACGTCCTGACTTTC
J gene: TRBJ1-4; clone size: .; V gene: TRBV29-1; D gene: .; CDR3 protein: CSVASPESNEKLFF; CDR3 DNA: TGCAGCGTGGCCTCGCCGGAATCTAATGAAAAACTGTTTTTT
J gene: TRBJ2-4; clone size: .; V gene: TRBV24-1; D gene: .; CDR3 protein: CATSDPRNRKNIQYF; CDR3 DNA: TGTGCCACCAGTGACCCGCGGAACCGCAAAAACATTCAGTACTTC
J gene: TRBJ1-3; clone size: once; V gene: TRBV7-2; D gene: TRBD1; CDR3 protein: CASSLATGAPIYF; CDR3 DNA: TGTGCCAGCAGCTTAGCGACAGGGGCCCCCATATATTTT
J gene: TRBJ1-1; clone size: .; V gene: TRBV3-1; D gene: TRBD1; CDR3 protein: CASSAYRGRGKNTEAFF; CDR3 DNA: TGTGCCAGCAGCGCCTACAGGGGACGGGGAAAAAACACTGAAGCTTTCTTT
J gene: TRBJ1-4; clone size: .; V gene: TRBV3-1; D gene: .; CDR3 protein: CASSQDLVQRFNEKLFF; CDR3 DNA: TGTGCCAGCAGCCAAGATCTTGTACAGAGATTTAATGAAAAACTGTTTTTT
J gene: TRBJ1-1; clone size: .; V gene: TRBV3-1; D gene: .; CDR3 protein: CASSQTRQFEAFF; CDR3 DNA: TGTGCCAGCAGCCAGACGAGACAGTTTGAAGCTTTCTTT
J gene: TRBJ2-3; clone size: .; V gene: TRBV3-1; D gene: TRBD1; CDR3 protein: CASSHLVKTGSTDTQYF; CDR3 DNA: TGTGCCAGCAGCCATCTGGTGAAGACAGGGAGCACAGATACGCAGTATTTT
J gene: TRBJ2-7; clone size: .; V gene: TRBV28; D gene: .; CDR3 protein: CASSLTHKGLEQYF; CDR3 DNA: TGTGCCAGCAGTCTTACACATAAGGGGCTTGAGCAGTACTTC
J gene: TRBJ1-5; clone size: .; V gene: TRBV2; D gene: .; CDR3 protein: CASRVDSPGNQPQHF; CDR3 DNA: TGTGCCAGCAGAGTAGACAGTCCTGGCAATCAGCCCCAGCATTTT
J gene: TRBJ2-1; clone size: .; V gene: TRBV29-1; D gene: TRBD1; CDR3 protein: CSVGGTGSGYNEQFF; CDR3 DNA: TGCAGCGTCGGAGGGACAGGGTCGGGCTACAATGAGCAGTTCTTC
J gene: TRBJ2-2; clone size: .; V gene: TRBV4-1; D gene: .; CDR3 protein: CASSQEGAGTGELFF; CDR3 DNA: TGCGCCAGCAGCCAAGAGGGGGCGGGCACCGGGGAGCTGTTTTTT
J gene: TRBJ1-2; clone size: .; V gene: TRBV6-1; D gene: .; CDR3 protein: CASSEADTYTF; CDR3 DNA: TGTGCCAGCAGTGAAGCCGACACCTACACCTTC
J gene: TRBJ2-2; clone size: once; V gene: TRBV5-1; D gene: .; CDR3 protein: CASSLVPGANTGELFF; CDR3 DNA: TGCGCCAGCAGCTTGGTCCCAGGGGCGAACACCGGGGAGCTGTTTTTT
J gene: TRBJ1-2; clone size: .; V gene: TRBV3-1; D gene: TRBD1; CDR3 protein: CASSRSGGGSGYTF; CDR3 DNA: TGTGCCAGCAGCCGATCAGGGGGGGGTTCTGGCTACACCTTC
J gene: TRBJ2-5; clone size: once; V gene: TRBV2; D gene: .; CDR3 protein: CASMGPQETQYF; CDR3 DNA: TGTGCCAGCATGGGTCCGCAAGAGACCCAGTACTTC
J gene: TRBJ2-1; clone size: .; V gene: TRBV5-4; D gene: TRBD1; CDR3 protein: CASSWDRGVNEQFF; CDR3 DNA: TGTGCCAGCAGCTGGGACAGGGGGGTCAATGAGCAGTTCTTC
J gene: TRBJ2-7; clone size: .; V gene: TRBV19; D gene: TRBD2; CDR3 protein: CASSIARVAGAQYEQYF; CDR3 DNA: TGTGCCAGTAGTATCGCGCGCGTGGCGGGAGCGCAGTACGAGCAGTACTTC
J gene: TRBJ2-3; clone size: .; V gene: TRBV28; D gene: .; CDR3 protein: CASRSSSDTQYF; CDR3 DNA: TGTGCCAGCAGGTCTTCATCAGATACGCAGTATTTT
J gene: TRBJ2-2; clone size: .; V gene: TRBV12-3/TRBV12-4; D gene: .; CDR3 protein: CASSFGGNTGELFF; CDR3 DNA: TGTGCCAGCAGTTTTGGTGGGAACACCGGGGAGCTGTTTTTT
J gene: TRBJ1-5; clone size: .; V gene: TRBV28; D gene: TRBD1; CDR3 protein: CASSLSGGGNQPQHF; CDR3 DNA: TGTGCCAGCAGTTTATCAGGGGGCGGCAATCAGCCCCAGCATTTT
J gene: TRBJ1-5; clone size: .; V gene: TRBV20-1; D gene: .; CDR3 protein: CSARASSNQPQHF; CDR3 DNA: TGCAGTGCTAGGGCCTCTAGCAATCAGCCCCAGCATTTT
J gene: TRBJ1-1; clone size: .; V gene: TRBV29-1; D gene: .; CDR3 protein: CSAATTGEAFF; CDR3 DNA: TGCAGCGCCGCGACTACAGGAGAAGCTTTCTTT
J gene: TRBJ2-6; clone size: .; V gene: TRBV19; D gene: .; CDR3 protein: CASSISPSGANVLTF; CDR3 DNA: TGTGCCAGTAGTATATCCCCCTCTGGGGCCAACGTCCTGACTTTC
J gene: TRBJ1-2; clone size: .; V gene: TRBV5-1; D gene: .; CDR3 protein: CASSLSQAGGYTF; CDR3 DNA: TGCGCCAGCAGCTTGAGTCAAGCTGGAGGCTACACCTTC
J gene: TRBJ2-2; clone size: .; V gene: TRBV7-7; D gene: .; CDR3 protein: CASSLERGGELFF; CDR3 DNA: TGTGCTAGCAGCTTAGAAAGGGGCGGGGAGCTGTTTTTT
J gene: TRBJ2-7; clone size: .; V gene: TRBV30; D gene: .; CDR3 protein: CAAKRGAYEQYF; CDR3 DNA: TGTGCCGCAAAGAGGGGAGCCTACGAGCAGTACTTC
J gene: TRBJ2-1; clone size: .; V gene: TRBV13; D gene: .; CDR3 protein: CASSLNGRSYNEQFF; CDR3 DNA: TGTGCCAGCAGCTTAAATGGGAGGTCCTACAATGAGCAGTTCTTC
J gene: TRBJ1-2; clone size: .; V gene: TRBV20-1; D gene: TRBD1; CDR3 protein: CRAGGSYTF; CDR3 DNA: TGCAGGGCAGGGGGTAGCTACACCTTC
J gene: TRBJ2-2; clone size: .; V gene: TRBV3-1; D gene: .; CDR3 protein: CASSQGATLEAGELFF; CDR3 DNA: TGTGCCAGCAGCCAAGGGGCTACTTTGGAGGCCGGGGAGCTGTTTTTT
J gene: TRBJ2-6; clone size: .; V gene: TRBV5-1; D gene: .; CDR3 protein: CASSLPSGPVSGANVLTF; CDR3 DNA: TGCGCCAGCAGTCTACCCTCCGGACCCGTCTCTGGGGCCAACGTCCTGACTTTC
J gene: TRBJ1-4; clone size: .; V gene: TRBV7-9; D gene: TRBD1; CDR3 protein: CASSSSGTGDEKLFF; CDR3 DNA: TGTGCCAGCAGCTCCTCCGGGACAGGGGATGAAAAACTGTTTTTT
J gene: TRBJ2-1; clone size: .; V gene: TRBV7-2; D gene: TRBD2; CDR3 protein: CASRNGAGGKRSSYNEQFF; CDR3 DNA: TGTGCCAGCAGGAACGGGGCGGGGGGTAAGAGGAGCTCCTACAATGAGCAGTTCTTC
J gene: TRBJ1-1; clone size: .; V gene: TRBV29-1; D gene: .; CDR3 protein: CSVEQAWTEAFF; CDR3 DNA: TGCAGCGTTGAACAGGCGTGGACTGAAGCTTTCTTT